This T cell receptor beta chain came from a study of blood T cell repertoires in COVID-19. Across the study: PBMCs, B-cell-depleted T cells, or T cells were the source of the cDNA or gDNA that made up the material.

The CDR3 extends over 13 amino acids. Germline lookup yields CDR1 SGHKS and CDR2 YYEKEE (reference sequence). Trimming removed 5 bases from V and 5 bases from J, with 10 bases in between. This clone showed up just a few times. Original processing notes: Amplification with reference gene primers provided the estimates of nucleated cell counts. Method: immunoSEQ multiplex PCR; TCRdb's copy keeps in-frame clones and lacks some. V and J calls and clone size are those listed in that table; D and trimming were worked out from the DNA. Here the sample spans about 78,000 clones, around 84% being singletons. The specimen was peripheral blood. This TCR was recovered from a man in his fifties or sixties with acute or convalescent COVID-19. The chain carries TRBV5-5 and TRBJ2-2; D is undetermined. The CDR3, as DNA: TGTGCCAGCAGGCCAGAAATGACCGGGGAGCTGTTTTTT. Translated: CASRPEMTGELFF.